These T cell receptor beta chains were read from a single sample in a study of T-cell memory formation after mild COVID-19. TCRdb reprocessed the 5' RACE reads via MiXCR and lists one record per CDR3 protein. Here the sample spans approximately 490,000 distinct CDR3 sequences, about 20% being singletons. The material sequenced was PBMCs or a T cell subset sorted from them (not recorded which). Receptors were obtained from an adult woman who had mild COVID-19 (a few samples of this study predate the infection). Cell type and time point are not known. Each CDR3 is given with its conserved first and last residue. A D gene is named only where the DNA matches it firmly. The size field is filled for only some rows; it gives once, few, many or a size class.

TRBD1,few,TRBJ1-6,TRBV6-5,TGTGCCAGCAGTTACTCGTCCCAATGGGACAGTCCTACTTCACCCCTCCACTTT,CASSYSSQWDSPTSPLHF
TRBD1,.,TRBJ1-5,TRBV23-1,TGCGCCAGCAGGACAGGGGGCAAACAGCCCCAGCATTTT,CASRTGGKQPQHF
TRBD2,.,TRBJ2-1,TRBV7-7,TGTGCTAGCAGCTTTCGACTAGCGGACTACAATGAGCAGTTCTTC,CASSFRLADYNEQFF
TRBD2,many,TRBJ2-1,TRBV6-2/TRBV6-3,TGTGCCAGCAGTTACTCCCCTCCTAGCGGAATATACAATGAGCAGTTCTTC,CASSYSPPSGIYNEQFF
.,.,TRBJ1-1,TRBV30,TGTGCCTGGTATTTAACGGGACCCACTGAAGCTTTCTTT,CAWYLTGPTEAFF
.,once,TRBJ1-1,TRBV20-1,TGCAGTGCTAGCAAAGGGGGGCTTGGCGACACTGAAGCTTTCTTT,CSASKGGLGDTEAFF
.,few,TRBJ1-1,TRBV29-1,TGCAGCGTTGATCAGAACCTAAACGCTGAAGCTTTCTTT,CSVDQNLNAEAFF
.,.,TRBJ2-7,TRBV24-1,TGTGCCACCAGTGACGCCGGGGGCTACGAGCAGTACTTC,CATSDAGGYEQYF
.,few,TRBJ1-1,TRBV15,TGTGCCACCAGCGGAATACCCAACCTGAACACTGAAGCTTTCTTT,CATSGIPNLNTEAFF
.,.,TRBJ1-3,TRBV6-5,TGTGCCAGCAGTTACTCCCCCTCTGGAAACACCATATATTTT,CASSYSPSGNTIYF
TRBD2,few,TRBJ2-7,TRBV5-4,TGTGCCAGCAGCCTCCCCGGGACTAGCGGATCCTACGAGCAGTACTTC,CASSLPGTSGSYEQYF
.,.,TRBJ2-3,TRBV15,TGTGCCACCAGCAGAGATCAAGTTACGCAGTATTTT,CATSRDQVTQYF
TRBD2,many,TRBJ2-1,TRBV5-1,TGCGCCAGCAGCTTGGGAACTAGCGGGGGGGACAATGAGCAGTTCTTC,CASSLGTSGGDNEQFF
.,.,TRBJ2-3,TRBV11-2,TGTGCCAGCAGCTTAGCGACCCCGGGGACAGATACGCAGTATTTT,CASSLATPGTDTQYF
TRBD1,.,TRBJ2-1,TRBV7-9,TGTGCCAGCAGCTTCGACCCGCTTGGGGGACAGGGGGCCTGGGATGAGCAGTTCTTC,CASSFDPLGGQGAWDEQFF
.,many,TRBJ2-5,TRBV11-2,TGTGCCAGCAGCTTCGCCCACCAAGAGACCCAGTACTTC,CASSFAHQETQYF
.,.,TRBJ2-1,TRBV5-4,TGTGCCAGCAGCTTGGGTGGGGGGAGTAGCTCCTACAATGAGCAGTTCTTC,CASSLGGGSSSYNEQFF
TRBD1,once,TRBJ2-7,TRBV7-9,TGTGCCAGCAGCTTAGAGCTACAGGGGCTCGAGCAGTACTTC,CASSLELQGLEQYF
.,few,TRBJ1-2,TRBV29-1,TGCAGCGTTGCGATCCTCGGTGGGGCATCGGATGGCTACACCTTC,CSVAILGGASDGYTF
.,few,TRBJ2-1,TRBV12-3/TRBV12-4,TGTGCCAGCAGTTTAGGGCTTGAGCAGTTCTTC,CASSLGLEQFF
.,many,TRBJ2-1,TRBV7-2,TGTGCCAGCAGCTTGTTTGGGTGGGTCGGGAGCTACAATGAGCAGTTCTTC,CASSLFGWVGSYNEQFF
.,.,TRBJ2-7,TRBV20-1,TGCAGTGCTGCGGACAGCTACTCCTACGAGCAGTACTTC,CSAADSYSYEQYF
TRBD1,few,TRBJ2-7,TRBV9,TGTGCCAGCAGCGCGGGGAGGACAGGGGTTCACGAGCAGTACTTC,CASSAGRTGVHEQYF
.,.,TRBJ1-5,TRBV12-5,TGTGCTAGTGGTCTCCGCAGGGGAGACAATCAGCCCCAGCATTTT,CASGLRRGDNQPQHF
TRBD1,.,TRBJ2-7,TRBV2,TGTGCCAGCAGTTTGGACAGGGGGATCTCCTACGAGCAGTACTTC,CASSLDRGISYEQYF
.,.,TRBJ1-6,TRBV19,TGTGCCAGTTCTACCATGGGTCGGGGGAATTCACCCCTCCACTTT,CASSTMGRGNSPLHF
.,few,TRBJ2-2,TRBV20-1,TGCAGTGCTACCCGTACCGCGAACACCGGGGAGCTGTTTTTT,CSATRTANTGELFF
TRBD2,.,TRBJ2-7,TRBV20-1,TGCAGTGCTAGAAGGGCCCTAGCGGGAGCGCGGGAGCAGTACTTC,CSARRALAGAREQYF
.,.,TRBJ2-3,TRBV7-2,TGTGCCAGCAGCTTGATAGCGTATAGCACAGATACGCAGTATTTT,CASSLIAYSTDTQYF
TRBD1,few,TRBJ1-2,TRBV6-5,TGTGCCAGCAGTTACTCACACCGACAGGGAGCTAACTATGGCTACACCTTC,CASSYSHRQGANYGYTF
TRBD1,.,TRBJ2-2,TRBV5-6,TGTGCCAGCAGCGCCGGGACAGGAGGCGGGGAGCTGTTTTTT,CASSAGTGGGELFF
.,.,TRBJ2-7,TRBV20-1,TGCAGTGCTAGAGATCGGGAGAAGATATCCTACGAGCAGTACTTC,CSARDREKISYEQYF
.,many,TRBJ2-3,TRBV18,TGTGCCAGCAGCCCCTCAAGCACAGATACGCAGTATTTT,CASSPSSTDTQYF
.,.,TRBJ2-1,TRBV6-5,TGTGCCAGCAGTTACTCTCTGAGCTCCTACAATGAGCAGTTCTTC,CASSYSLSSYNEQFF
TRBD2,few,TRBJ2-3,TRBV4-1,TGCGCCAGCAGCCAACCTAGCGGGGGGTCAGATACGCAGTATTTT,CASSQPSGGSDTQYF
TRBD1,many,TRBJ2-7,TRBV6-2/TRBV6-3,TGTGCCAGCGTAAGACAGGGACCCTACGAGCAGTACTTC,CASVRQGPYEQYF
TRBD1,few,TRBJ2-2,TRBV2,TGTGCCAGCAGGCCAGGGGGCTCGAACACCGGGGAGCTGTTTTTT,CASRPGGSNTGELFF
.,few,TRBJ2-3,TRBV2,TGTGCCAGCAGTGAAGCTCCCCCGCAGACCCGCGATACGCAGTATTTT,CASSEAPPQTRDTQYF
.,few,TRBJ2-3,TRBV29-1,TGCAGCGTTGAGTACGGGATTGAGCAGTATTTT,CSVEYGIEQYF
.,.,TRBJ1-6,TRBV3-1,TGTGCCAGCAGCCAAGGTTTCCCAGGACGGTCACCCCTCCACTTT,CASSQGFPGRSPLHF
TRBD2,few,TRBJ2-1,TRBV6-2/TRBV6-3,TGTGCCAGCAGTTACCCCTCGGAAGCGGGGGCCTACAATGAGCAGTTCTTC,CASSYPSEAGAYNEQFF
.,few,TRBJ2-7,TRBV19,TGTGCCAGTAGTATCTCAAACCAGGGGAACTACGAGCAGTACTTC,CASSISNQGNYEQYF